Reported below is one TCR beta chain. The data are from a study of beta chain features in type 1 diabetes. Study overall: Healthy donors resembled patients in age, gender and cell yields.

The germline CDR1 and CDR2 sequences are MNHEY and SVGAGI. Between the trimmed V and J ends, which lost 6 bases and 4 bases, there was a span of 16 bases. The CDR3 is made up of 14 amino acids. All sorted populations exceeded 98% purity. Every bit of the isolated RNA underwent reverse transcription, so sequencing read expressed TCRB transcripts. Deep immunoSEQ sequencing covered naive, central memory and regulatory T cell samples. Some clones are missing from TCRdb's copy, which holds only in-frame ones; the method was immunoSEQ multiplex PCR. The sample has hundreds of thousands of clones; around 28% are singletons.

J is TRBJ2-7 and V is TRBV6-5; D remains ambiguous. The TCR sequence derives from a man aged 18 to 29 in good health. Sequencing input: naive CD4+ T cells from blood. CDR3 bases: TGTGCCAGCAGGAGAAGTGCCGGCCTATACGAGCAGTACTTC. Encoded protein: CASRRSAGLYEQYF.